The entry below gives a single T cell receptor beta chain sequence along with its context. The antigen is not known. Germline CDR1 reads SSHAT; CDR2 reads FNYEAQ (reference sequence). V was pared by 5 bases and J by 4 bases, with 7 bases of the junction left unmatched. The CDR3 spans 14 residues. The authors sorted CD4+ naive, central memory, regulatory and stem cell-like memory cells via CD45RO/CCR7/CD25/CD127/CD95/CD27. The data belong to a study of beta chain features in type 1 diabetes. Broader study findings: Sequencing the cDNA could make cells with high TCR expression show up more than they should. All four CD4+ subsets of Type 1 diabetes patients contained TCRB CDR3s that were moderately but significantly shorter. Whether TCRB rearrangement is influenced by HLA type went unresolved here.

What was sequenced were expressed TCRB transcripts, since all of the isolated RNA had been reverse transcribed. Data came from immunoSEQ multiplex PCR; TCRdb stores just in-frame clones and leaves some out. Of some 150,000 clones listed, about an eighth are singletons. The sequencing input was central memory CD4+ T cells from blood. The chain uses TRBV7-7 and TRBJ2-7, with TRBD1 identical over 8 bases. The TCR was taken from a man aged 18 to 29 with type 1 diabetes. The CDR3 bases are TGTGCCAGCAGCACAGGACAGGGTTCGTACGAGCAGTACTTC. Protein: CASSTGQGSYEQYF. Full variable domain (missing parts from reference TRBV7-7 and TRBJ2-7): GAGVSQSPRYKVTKRGQDVTLRCDPISSHATLYWYQQALGQGPEFLTYFNYEAQPDKSGLPSDRFSAERPEGSISTLTIQRTEQRDSAMYRCASSTGQGSYEQYFGPGTRLTVT.